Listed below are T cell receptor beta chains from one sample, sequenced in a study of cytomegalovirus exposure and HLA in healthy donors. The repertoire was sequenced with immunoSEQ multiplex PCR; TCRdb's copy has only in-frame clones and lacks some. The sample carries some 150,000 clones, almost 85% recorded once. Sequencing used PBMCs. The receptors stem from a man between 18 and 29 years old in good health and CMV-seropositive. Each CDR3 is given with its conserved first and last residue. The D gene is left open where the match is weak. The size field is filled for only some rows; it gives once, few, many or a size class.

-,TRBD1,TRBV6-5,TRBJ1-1,CASTRGQGGTEAFF,TGTGCCAGCACCAGAGGACAGGGCGGGACTGAAGCTTTCTTT
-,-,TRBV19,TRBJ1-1,CASSIYMNTEAFF,TGTGCCAGTAGTATTTATATGAACACTGAAGCTTTCTTT
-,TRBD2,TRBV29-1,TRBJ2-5,CSASHGGDYQETQYF,TGCAGCGCAAGTCATGGGGGGGACTACCAAGAGACCCAGTACTTC
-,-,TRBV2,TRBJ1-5,CASSEQGGSNQPQHF,TGTGCCAGCAGTGAACAGGGTGGTAGCAATCAGCCCCAGCATTTT
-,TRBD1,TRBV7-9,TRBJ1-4,CASSLLRDRADGKLFF,TGTGCCAGCAGCCTACTTCGGGACAGGGCAGATGGAAAACTGTTTTTT
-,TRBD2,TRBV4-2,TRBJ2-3,CASSQQTSGRLTQYF,TGTGCCAGCAGCCAACAGACTAGCGGGAGATTGACGCAGTATTTT
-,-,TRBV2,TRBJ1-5,CASSGSRAGNQPQHF,TGTGCCAGCAGTGGGAGTCGGGCGGGGAATCAGCCCCAGCATTTT
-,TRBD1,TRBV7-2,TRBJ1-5,CASSPGGPNQPQHF,TGTGCCAGCAGCCCAGGGGGCCCCAATCAGCCCCAGCATTTT
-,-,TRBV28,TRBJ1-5,CASWPAGEKGNQPQHF,TGTGCCAGCTGGCCCGCAGGGGAAAAGGGAAATCAGCCCCAGCATTTT
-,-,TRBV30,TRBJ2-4,CAWTPGSSENIQYF,TGTGCCTGGACTCCGGGGAGCAGCGAAAACATTCAGTACTTC
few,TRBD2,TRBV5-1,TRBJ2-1,CASSLTSGDYNEQFF,TGCGCCAGCAGCCTCACTAGCGGAGACTACAATGAGCAGTTCTTC
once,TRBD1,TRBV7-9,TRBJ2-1,CASSTTTGGVDNEQFF,TGTGCCAGCAGCACCACAACAGGGGGCGTCGACAATGAGCAGTTCTTC
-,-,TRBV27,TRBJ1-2,CASSLSDSYLNYGYTF,TGTGCCAGCAGTTTATCGGACAGCTACCTCAACTATGGCTACACCTTC
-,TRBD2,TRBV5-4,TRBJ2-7,CASSLQPTASSGRIGYEQYF,TGTGCCAGCAGCTTACAACCAACCGCGAGTAGCGGGAGGATAGGCTACGAGCAGTACTTC
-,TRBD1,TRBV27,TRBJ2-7,CASKNPGQGQEQYF,TGTGCCAGCAAGAACCCCGGACAGGGCCAGGAGCAGTACTTC
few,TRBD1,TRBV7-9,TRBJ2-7,CASSAPGQGGYEQYF,TGTGCCAGCAGCGCCCCGGGACAGGGAGGCTACGAGCAGTACTTC
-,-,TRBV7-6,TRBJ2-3,CASSLGGGYTDTQYF,TGTGCCAGCAGCTTAGGAGGAGGCTACACAGATACGCAGTATTTT
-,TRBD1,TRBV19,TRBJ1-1,CASSTQDRVVMYNTEAFF,TGTGCCAGTAGTACCCAAGACAGGGTAGTAATGTATAACACTGAAGCTTTCTTT
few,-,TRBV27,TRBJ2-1,CASSSSTVQFF,TGTGCCAGCAGTTCTAGTACGGTGCAGTTCTTC
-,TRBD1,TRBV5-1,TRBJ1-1,CASSPDRVGTEAFF,TGCGCCAGCAGTCCCGACAGGGTCGGCACTGAAGCTTTCTTT
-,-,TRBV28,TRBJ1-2,CASSFSVYGYTF,TGTGCCAGCAGTTTTTCAGTCTATGGCTACACCTTC
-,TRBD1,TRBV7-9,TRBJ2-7,CASSTGQGYEQYF,TGTGCCAGCAGCACGGGACAGGGCTACGAGCAGTACTTC
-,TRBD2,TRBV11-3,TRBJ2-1,CASSLGTSYNEQFF,TGTGCCAGCAGCTTGGGGACTAGCTACAATGAGCAGTTCTTC
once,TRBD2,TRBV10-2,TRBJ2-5,CASSSLAGGNFQETQYF,TGCGCCAGCAGTTCGCTAGCGGGAGGGAACTTCCAAGAGACCCAGTACTTC
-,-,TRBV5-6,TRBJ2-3,CASSYPGLVVSTQYF,TGTGCCAGCAGCTACCCGGGACTCGTCGTGTCTACGCAGTATTTT
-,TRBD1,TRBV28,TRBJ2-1,CASSSPGQGFYEQFF,TGTGCCAGCAGTTCTCCGGGACAGGGCTTTTATGAGCAGTTCTTC